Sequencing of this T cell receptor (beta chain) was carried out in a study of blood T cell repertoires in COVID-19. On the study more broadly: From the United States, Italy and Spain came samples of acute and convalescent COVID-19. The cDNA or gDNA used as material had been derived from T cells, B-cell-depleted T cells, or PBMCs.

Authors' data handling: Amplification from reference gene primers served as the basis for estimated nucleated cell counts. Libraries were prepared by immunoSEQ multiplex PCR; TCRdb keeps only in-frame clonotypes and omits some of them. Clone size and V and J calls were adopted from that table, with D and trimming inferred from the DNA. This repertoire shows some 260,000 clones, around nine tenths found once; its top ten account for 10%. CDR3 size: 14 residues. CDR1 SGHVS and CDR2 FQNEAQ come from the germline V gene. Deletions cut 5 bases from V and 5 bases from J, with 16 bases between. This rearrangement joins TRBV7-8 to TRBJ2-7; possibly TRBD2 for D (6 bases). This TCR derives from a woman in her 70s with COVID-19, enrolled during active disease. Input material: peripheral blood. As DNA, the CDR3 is TGTGCCAGCAGCCCCCAGGTGGGGGAGGACGAGCAGTACTTC. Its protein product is CASSPQVGEDEQYF.